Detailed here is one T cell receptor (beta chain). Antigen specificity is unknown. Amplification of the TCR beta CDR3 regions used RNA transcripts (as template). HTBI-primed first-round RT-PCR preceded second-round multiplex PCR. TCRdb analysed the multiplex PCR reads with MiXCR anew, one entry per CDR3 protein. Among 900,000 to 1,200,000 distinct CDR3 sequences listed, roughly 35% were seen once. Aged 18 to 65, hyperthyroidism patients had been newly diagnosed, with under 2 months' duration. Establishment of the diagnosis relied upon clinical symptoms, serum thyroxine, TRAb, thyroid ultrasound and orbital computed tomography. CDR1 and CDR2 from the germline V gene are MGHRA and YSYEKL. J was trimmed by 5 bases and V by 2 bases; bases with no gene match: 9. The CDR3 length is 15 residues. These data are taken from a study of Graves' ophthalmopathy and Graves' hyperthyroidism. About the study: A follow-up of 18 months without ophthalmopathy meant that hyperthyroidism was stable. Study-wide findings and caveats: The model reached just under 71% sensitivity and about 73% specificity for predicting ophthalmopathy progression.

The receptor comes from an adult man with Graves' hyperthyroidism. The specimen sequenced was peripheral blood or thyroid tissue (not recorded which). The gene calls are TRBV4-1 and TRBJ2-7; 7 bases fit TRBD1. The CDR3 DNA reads TGCGCCAGCAGCCAACCAGGGACAGATACCCACGAGCAGTACTTC. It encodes CASSQPGTDTHEQYF.